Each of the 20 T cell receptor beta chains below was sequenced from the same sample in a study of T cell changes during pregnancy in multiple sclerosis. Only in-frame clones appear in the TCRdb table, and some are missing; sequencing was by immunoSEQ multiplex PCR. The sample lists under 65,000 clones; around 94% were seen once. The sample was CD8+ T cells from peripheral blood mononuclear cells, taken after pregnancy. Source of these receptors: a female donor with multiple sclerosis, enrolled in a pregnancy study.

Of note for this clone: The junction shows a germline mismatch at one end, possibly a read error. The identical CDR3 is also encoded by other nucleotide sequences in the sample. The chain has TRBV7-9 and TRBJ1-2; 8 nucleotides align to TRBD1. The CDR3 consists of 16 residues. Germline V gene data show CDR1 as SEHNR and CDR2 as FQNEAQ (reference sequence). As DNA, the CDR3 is TGTGCCAGCAGCCCACCATTTAGGACAGGGAACTATGGTTACACCTTC. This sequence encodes CASSPPFRTGNYGYTF.

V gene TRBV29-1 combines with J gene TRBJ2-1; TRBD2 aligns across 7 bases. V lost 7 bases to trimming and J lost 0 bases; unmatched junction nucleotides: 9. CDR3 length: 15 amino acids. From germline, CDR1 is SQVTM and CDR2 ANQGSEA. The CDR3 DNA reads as TGCAGCGGGGGCCTAGCGGAGAGCTCCTACAATGAGCAGTTCTTC. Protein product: CSGGLAESSYNEQFF.

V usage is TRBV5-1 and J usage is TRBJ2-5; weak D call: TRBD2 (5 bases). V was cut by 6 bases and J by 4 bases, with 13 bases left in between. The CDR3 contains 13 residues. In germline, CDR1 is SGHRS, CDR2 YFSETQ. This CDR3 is CASKSRTGETQYF. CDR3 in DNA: TGCGCCAGCAAGAGTAGGACTGGAGAGACCCAGTACTTC.

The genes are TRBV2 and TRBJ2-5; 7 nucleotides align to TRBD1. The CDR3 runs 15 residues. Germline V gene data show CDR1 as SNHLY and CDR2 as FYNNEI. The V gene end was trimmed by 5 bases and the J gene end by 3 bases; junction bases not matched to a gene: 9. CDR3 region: CASSRTGLAKETQYF. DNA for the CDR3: TGTGCCAGCAGTAGGACAGGATTGGCTAAAGAGACCCAGTACTTC.

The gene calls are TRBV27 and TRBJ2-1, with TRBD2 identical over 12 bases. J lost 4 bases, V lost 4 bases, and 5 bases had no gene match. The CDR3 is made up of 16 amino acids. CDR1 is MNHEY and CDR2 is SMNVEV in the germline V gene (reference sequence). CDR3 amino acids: CASSYETSGGYNEQFF. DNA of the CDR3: TGTGCCAGCAGTTATGAGACTAGCGGGGGATACAATGAGCAGTTCTTC.

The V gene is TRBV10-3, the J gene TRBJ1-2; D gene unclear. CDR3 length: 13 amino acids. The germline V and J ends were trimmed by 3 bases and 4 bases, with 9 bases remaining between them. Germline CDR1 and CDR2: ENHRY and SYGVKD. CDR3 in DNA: TGTGCCATCAGTGATCCAGTTTCCTATGGCTACACCTTC. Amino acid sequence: CAISDPVSYGYTF.

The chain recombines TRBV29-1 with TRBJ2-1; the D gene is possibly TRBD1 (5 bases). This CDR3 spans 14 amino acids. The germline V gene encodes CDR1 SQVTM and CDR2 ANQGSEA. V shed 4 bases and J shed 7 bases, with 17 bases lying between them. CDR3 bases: TGCAGCGTTGTTTTTCCCAGGGTGGGGAATGAGCAGTTCTTC. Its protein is CSVVFPRVGNEQFF.

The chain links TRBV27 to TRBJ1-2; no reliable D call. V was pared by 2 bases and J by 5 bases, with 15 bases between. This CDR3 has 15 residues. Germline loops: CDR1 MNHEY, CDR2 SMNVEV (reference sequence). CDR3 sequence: CASSLTGGSLYGYTF. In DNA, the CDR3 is TGTGCCAGCAGTTTAACGGGCGGGTCTTTATATGGCTACACCTTC.

CDR3 amino acids: CASSHCGLPYEQYF. DNA for the CDR3: TGCGCCAGCAGTCACTGCGGGTTACCCTACGAGCAGTACTTC. The chain carries TRBV23-1 and TRBJ2-7, with D possibly TRBD2 on 5 matching bases. TRBV23-1 carries the ORF label, with uncertain function. This CDR3 is built from 14 residues. V was clipped by 3 bases and J by 2 bases, with 11 bases between them.

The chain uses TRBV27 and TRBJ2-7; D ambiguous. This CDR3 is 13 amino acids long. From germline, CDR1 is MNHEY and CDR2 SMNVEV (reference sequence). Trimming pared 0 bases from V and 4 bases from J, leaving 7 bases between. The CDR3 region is CASSLSVRYEQYF. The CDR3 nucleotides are TGTGCCAGCAGTTTATCTGTGCGATACGAGCAGTACTTC.

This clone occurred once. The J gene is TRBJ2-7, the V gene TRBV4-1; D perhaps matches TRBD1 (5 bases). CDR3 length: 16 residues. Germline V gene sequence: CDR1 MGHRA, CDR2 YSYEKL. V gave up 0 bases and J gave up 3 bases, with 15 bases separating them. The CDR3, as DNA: TGCGCCAGCAGCCAAGACCCCCTATGGGGCGGCTACGAGCAGTACTTC. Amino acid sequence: CASSQDPLWGGYEQYF.

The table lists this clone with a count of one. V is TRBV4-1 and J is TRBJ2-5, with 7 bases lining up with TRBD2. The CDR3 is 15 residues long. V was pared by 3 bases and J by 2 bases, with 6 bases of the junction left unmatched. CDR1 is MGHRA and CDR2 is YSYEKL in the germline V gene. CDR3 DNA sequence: TGCGCCAGCAGCCAGAGCTTGGGGGGGCAAGAGACCCAGTACTTC. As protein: CASSQSLGGQETQYF.

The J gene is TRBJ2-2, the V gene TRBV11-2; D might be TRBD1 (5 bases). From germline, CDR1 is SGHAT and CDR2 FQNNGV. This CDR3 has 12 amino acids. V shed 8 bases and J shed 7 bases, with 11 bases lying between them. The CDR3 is CASSTQGGELFF. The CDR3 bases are TGTGCCAGCTCCACTCAGGGCGGGGAGCTGTTTTTT.

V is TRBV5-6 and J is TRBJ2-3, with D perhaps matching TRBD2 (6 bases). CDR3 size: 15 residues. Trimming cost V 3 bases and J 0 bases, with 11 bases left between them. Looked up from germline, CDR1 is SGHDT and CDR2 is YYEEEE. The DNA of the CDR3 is TGTGCCAGCAGCTCCGGAGGGGCCAGCACAGATACGCAGTATTTT. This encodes CASSSGGASTDTQYF.

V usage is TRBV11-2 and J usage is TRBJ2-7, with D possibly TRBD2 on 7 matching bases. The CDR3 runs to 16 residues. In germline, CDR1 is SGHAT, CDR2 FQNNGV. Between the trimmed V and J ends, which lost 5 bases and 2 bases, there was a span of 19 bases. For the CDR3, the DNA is TGTGCCAGCAGCCCGAGGGGGGGGCGATTCGCCTACGAGCAGTACTTC. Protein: CASSPRGGRFAYEQYF.

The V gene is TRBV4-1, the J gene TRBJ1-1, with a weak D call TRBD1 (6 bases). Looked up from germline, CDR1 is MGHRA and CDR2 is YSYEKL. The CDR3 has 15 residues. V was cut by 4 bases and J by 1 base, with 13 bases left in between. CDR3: CASSLRQETNTEAFF. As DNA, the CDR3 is TGCGCCAGCAGCCTCCGACAGGAGACGAACACTGAAGCTTTCTTT.

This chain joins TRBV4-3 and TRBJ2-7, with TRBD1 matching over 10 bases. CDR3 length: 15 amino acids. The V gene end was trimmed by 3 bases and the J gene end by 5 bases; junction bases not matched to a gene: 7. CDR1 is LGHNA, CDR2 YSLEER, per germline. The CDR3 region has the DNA TGCGCCAGCAGCCAGGACCGGGACAGGGGCGACGAGCAGTACTTC. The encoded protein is CASSQDRDRGDEQYF.

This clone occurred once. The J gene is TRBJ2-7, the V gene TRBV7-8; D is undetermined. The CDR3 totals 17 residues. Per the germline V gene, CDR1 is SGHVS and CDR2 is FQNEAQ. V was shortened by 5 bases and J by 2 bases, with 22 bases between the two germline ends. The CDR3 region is CASSTSASPARTYEQYF. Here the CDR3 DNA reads TGTGCCAGCAGCACCTCGGCCTCCCCAGCGCGTACCTACGAGCAGTACTTC.

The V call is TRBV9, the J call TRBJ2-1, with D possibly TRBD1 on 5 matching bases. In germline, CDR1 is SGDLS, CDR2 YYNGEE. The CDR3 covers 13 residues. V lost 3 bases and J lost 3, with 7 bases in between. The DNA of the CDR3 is TGTGCCAGCAGCGCGGACAACTACAATGAGCAGTTCTTC. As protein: CASSADNYNEQFF. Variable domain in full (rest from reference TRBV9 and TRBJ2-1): DSGVTQTPKHLITATGQRVTLRCSPRSGDLSVYWYQQSLDQGLQFLIQYYNGEERAKGNILERFSAQQFPDLHSELNLSSLELGDSALYFCASSADNYNEQFFGPGTRLTVL.

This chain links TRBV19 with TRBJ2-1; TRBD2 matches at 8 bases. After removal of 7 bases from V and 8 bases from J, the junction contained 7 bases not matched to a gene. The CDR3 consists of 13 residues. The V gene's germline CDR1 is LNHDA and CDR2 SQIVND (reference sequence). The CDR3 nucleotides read TGTGCCAGTACCTTAGGACTAGCCGATGAGCAGTTCTTC. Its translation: CASTLGLADEQFF. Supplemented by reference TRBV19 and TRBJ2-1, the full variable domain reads DGGITQSPKYLFRKEGQNVTLSCEQNLNHDAMYWYRQDPGQGLRLIYYSQIVNDFQKGDIAEGYSVSREKKESFPLTVTSAQKNPTAFYLCASTLGLADEQFFGPGTRLTVL.